Each of the 3 T cell receptor beta chains below was sequenced from the same sample in a study of Tregs in tolerant kidney transplant recipients. Profiling relied on immunoSEQ multiplex PCR, and the TCRdb table lists in-frame clones only, not all of them. This table has 50,000 to 85,000 clones, 80% to 95% appearing once. The specimen comprised CD8+ T cells from blood, sampled before the transplant. The source of these receptors is a human donor who received a combined kidney and bone marrow transplant.

The rearrangement uses TRBV4-3 and TRBJ2-7; possibly TRBD1 for D (8 bases). Trimming cost V 5 bases and J 2 bases, with 13 bases left between them. The length of the CDR3 is 14 residues. Germline CDR1 LGHNA, CDR2 YSLEER. CDR3 sequence: CASSSTGGAYEQYF. The CDR3 region has the DNA TGCGCCAGCAGCAGTACAGGGGGGGCCTACGAGCAGTACTTC.

This chain joins TRBV15 and TRBJ1-2; D is uncertain. This CDR3 comprises 13 residues. V gave up 3 bases and J gave up 5 bases, with 10 bases separating them. Germline-derived CDR1 and CDR2 are LNHNV and YYDKDF (reference sequence). The CDR3 loop is CATSRRYSYGYTF. CDR3 coding DNA: TGTGCCACCAGCAGGAGATATTCATATGGCTACACCTTC.

V gene TRBV7-2 combines with J gene TRBJ2-7; 14 bases are a match to TRBD2. Germline V lookup: CDR1 SGHTA, CDR2 FQGNSA. Germline trimming cut 2 bases from V and 8 bases from J; bases unmatched to any gene: 14. This CDR3 region has 18 residues. The chain's CDR3 is CASSLWDAGTSGGVQQYF. DNA for the CDR3: TGTGCCAGCAGCTTATGGGACGCCGGGACTAGCGGGGGCGTCCAGCAGTACTTC.